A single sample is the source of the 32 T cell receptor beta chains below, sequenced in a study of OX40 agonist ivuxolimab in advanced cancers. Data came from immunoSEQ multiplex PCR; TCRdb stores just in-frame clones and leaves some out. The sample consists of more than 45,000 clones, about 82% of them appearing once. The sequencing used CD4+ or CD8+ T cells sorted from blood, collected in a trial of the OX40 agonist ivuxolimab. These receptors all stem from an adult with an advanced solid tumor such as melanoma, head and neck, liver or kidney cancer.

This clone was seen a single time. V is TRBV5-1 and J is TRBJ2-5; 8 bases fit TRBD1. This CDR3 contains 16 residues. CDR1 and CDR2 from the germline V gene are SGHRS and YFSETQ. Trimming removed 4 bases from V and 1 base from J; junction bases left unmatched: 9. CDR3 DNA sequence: TGCGCCAGCAGCGACCTCCCCACAGGGGGCCAAGAGACCCAGTACTTC. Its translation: CASSDLPTGGQETQYF.

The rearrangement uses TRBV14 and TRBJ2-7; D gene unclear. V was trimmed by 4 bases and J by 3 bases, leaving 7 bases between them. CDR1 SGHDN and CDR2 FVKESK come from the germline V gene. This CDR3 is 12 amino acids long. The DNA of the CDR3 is TGTGCCAGCAGCCCTTCTGGCTACGAGCAGTACTTC. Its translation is CASSPSGYEQYF. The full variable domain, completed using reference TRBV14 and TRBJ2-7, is EAGVTQFPSHSVIEKGQTVTLRCDPISGHDNLYWYRRVMGKEIKFLLHFVKESKQDESGMPNNRFLAERTGGTYSTLKVQPAELEDSGVYFCASSPSGYEQYFGPGTRLTVT.

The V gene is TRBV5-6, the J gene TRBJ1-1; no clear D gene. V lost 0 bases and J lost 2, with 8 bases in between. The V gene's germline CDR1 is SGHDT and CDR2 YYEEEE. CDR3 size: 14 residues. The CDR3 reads CASSLARRNTEAFF. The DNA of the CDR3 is TGTGCCAGCAGCTTGGCCAGGCGTAACACTGAAGCTTTCTTT.

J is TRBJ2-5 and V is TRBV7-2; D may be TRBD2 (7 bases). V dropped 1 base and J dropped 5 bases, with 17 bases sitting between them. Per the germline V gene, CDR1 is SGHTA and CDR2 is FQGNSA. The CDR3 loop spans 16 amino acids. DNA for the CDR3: TGTGCCAGCAGCTTAGACGCGGGGGCCTCCGGGGAGACCCAGTACTTC. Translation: CASSLDAGASGETQYF.

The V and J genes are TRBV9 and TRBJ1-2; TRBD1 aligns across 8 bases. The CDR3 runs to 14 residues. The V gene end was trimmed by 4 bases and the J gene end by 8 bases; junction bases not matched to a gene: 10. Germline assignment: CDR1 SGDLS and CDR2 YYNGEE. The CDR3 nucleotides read TGTGCCAGCAGCCCGGACAGGGCCAGTGAGGGCTACACCTTC. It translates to CASSPDRASEGYTF.

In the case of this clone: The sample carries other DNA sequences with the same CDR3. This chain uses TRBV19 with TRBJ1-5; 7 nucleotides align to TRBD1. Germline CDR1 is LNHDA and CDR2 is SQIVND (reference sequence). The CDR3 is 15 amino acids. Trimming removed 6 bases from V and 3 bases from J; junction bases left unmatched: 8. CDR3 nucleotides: TGTGCCAGTAGCAGACAGGGTACAAACAATCAGCCCCAGCATTTT. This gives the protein CASSRQGTNNQPQHF.

The CDR3 protein is CASSSGHGDGSNIQYF. The CDR3 bases are TGCGCCAGCAGCTCCGGTCATGGGGACGGCTCGAACATTCAGTACTTC. The chain uses TRBV4-1 and TRBJ2-4; D is possibly TRBD1 or TRBD2 (5 bases each). Trimming removed 5 bases from V and 7 bases from J, with 21 bases in between. The length of the CDR3 is 16 residues. CDR1 MGHRA and CDR2 YSYEKL come from the germline V gene.

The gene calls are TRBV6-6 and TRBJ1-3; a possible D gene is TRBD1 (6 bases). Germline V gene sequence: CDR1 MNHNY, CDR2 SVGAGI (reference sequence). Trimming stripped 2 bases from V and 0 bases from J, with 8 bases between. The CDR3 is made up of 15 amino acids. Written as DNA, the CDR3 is TGTGCCAGCAGTTACCTGGGACACTCTGGAAACACCATATATTTT. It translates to CASSYLGHSGNTIYF.

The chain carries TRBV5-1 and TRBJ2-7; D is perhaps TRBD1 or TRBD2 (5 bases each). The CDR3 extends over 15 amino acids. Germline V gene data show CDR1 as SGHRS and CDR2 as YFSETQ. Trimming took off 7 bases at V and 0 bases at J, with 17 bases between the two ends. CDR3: CASRHPGTHSYEQYF. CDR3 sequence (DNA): TGCGCCAGCCGCCACCCCGGGACCCACTCCTACGAGCAGTACTTC.

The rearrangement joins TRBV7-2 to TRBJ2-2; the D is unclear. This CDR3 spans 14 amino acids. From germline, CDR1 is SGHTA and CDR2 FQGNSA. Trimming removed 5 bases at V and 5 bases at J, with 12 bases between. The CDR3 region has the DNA TGTGCCAGCAGCCGACCGCTGGAGACCGGGGAGCTGTTTTTT. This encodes CASSRPLETGELFF.

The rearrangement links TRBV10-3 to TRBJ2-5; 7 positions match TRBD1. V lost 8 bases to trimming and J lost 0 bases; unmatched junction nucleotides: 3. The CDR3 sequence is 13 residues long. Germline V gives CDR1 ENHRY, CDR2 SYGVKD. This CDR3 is CAIRGTDQETQYF. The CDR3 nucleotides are TGTGCCATCCGAGGGACAGACCAAGAGACCCAGTACTTC.

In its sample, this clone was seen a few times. The CDR3 DNA reads TGTGCCAGCAGCCCCCGGGACAGGGCTGGTGAGACCCAGTACTTC. This gives the protein CASSPRDRAGETQYF. The chain links TRBV9 to TRBJ2-5; 9 positions agree with TRBD1. V lost 4 bases and J lost 5; bases outside the gene matches: 9. Germline-derived CDR1 and CDR2 are SGDLS and YYNGEE. The CDR3 has 15 residues.

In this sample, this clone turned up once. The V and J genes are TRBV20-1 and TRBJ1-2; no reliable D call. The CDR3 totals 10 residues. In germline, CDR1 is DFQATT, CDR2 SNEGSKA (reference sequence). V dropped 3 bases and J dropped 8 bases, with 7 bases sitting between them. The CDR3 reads CSASEEGYTF. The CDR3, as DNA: TGCAGTGCTAGTGAGGAAGGCTACACCTTC.

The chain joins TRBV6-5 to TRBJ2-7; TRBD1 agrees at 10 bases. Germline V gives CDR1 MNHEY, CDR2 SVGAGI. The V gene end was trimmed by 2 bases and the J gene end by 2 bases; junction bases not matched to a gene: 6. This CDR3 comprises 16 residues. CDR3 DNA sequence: TGTGCCAGCAGTTACGCCCGGGACAGGGGAGCCTACGAGCAGTACTTC. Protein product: CASSYARDRGAYEQYF.

The CDR3 region is CASSLGGRSWAGELFF. CDR3 nucleotides: TGTGCCAGCAGTTTAGGGGGGCGATCGTGGGCCGGGGAGCTGTTTTTT. J is TRBJ2-2 and V is TRBV28; D may match TRBD1 or TRBD2 (6 bases each). CDR3 length: 16 residues. Trimming took 2 bases from V and 6 from J, leaving 16 bases between them. The V gene's germline CDR1 is MDHEN and CDR2 SYDVKM.

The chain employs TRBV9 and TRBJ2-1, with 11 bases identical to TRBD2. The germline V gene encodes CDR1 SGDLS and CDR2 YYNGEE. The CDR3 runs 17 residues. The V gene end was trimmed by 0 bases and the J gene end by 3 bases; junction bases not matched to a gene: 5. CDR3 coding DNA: TGTGCCAGCAGCGTAGTTAGCGGGGGGGCCTACTACAATGAGCAGTTCTTC. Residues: CASSVVSGGAYYNEQFF.

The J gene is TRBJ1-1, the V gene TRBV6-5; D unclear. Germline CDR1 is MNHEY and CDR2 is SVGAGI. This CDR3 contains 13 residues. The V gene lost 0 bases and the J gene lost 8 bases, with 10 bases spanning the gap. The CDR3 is CASSYSVRREAFF. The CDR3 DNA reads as TGTGCCAGCAGTTACTCCGTCCGGCGAGAAGCTTTCTTT.

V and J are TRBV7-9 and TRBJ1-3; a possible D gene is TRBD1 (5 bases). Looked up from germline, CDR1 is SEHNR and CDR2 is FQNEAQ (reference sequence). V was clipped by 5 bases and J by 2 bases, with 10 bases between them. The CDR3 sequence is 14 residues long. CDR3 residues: CASSQTGAGNTIYF. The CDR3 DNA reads TGTGCCAGCAGCCAAACAGGAGCTGGAAACACCATATATTTT.

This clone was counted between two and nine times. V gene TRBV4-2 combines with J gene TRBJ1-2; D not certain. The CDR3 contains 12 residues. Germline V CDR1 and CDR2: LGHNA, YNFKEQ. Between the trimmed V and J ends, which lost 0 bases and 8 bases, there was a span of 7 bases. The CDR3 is CASSQETRGYTF. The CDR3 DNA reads TGTGCCAGCAGCCAAGAGACGCGAGGCTACACCTTC.

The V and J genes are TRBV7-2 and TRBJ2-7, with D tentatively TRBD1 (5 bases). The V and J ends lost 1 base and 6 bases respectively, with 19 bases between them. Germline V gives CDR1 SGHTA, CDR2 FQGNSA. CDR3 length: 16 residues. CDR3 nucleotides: TGTGCCAGCAGCTTAGTTCAAGGACATGGCTTGGGCGAGCAGTACTTC. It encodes CASSLVQGHGLGEQYF.

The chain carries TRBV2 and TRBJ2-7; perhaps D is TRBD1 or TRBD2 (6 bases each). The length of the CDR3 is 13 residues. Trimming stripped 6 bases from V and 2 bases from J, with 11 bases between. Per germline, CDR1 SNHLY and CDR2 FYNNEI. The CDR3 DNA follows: TGTGCCAGCAGATCCCGGGGGCCCTACGAGCAGTACTTC. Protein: CASRSRGPYEQYF.

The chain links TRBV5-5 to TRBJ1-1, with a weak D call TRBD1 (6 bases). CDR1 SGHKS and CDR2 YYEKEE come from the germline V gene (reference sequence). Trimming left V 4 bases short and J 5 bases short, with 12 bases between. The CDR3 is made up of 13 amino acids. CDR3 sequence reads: CASSHRGGTEAFF. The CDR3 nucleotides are TGTGCCAGCAGCCACCGAGGGGGGACTGAAGCTTTCTTT.

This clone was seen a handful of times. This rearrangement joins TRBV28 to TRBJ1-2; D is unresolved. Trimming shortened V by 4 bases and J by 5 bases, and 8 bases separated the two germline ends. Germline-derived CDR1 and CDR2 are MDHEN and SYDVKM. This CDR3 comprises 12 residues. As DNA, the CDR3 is TGTGCCAGCAGTTCTGGCGAGTATGGCTACACCTTC. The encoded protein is CASSSGEYGYTF.

In nucleotides, the CDR3 is TGTGCCAGCAGTCAGCGGGGGATAGTAGTAGACGAGCAGTACTTC. Protein: CASSQRGIVVDEQYF. This rearrangement joins TRBV28 to TRBJ2-7; the match to TRBD2 covers 8 bases. This CDR3 comprises 15 residues. Germline V CDR1 and CDR2: MDHEN, SYDVKM. Trimming cost V 5 bases and J 5 bases; bases outside gene matches: 11. The whole variable domain, remainder taken from reference TRBV28 and TRBJ2-7, is DVKVTQSSRYLVKRTGEKVFLECVQDMDHENMFWYRQDPGLGLRLIYFSYDVKMKEKGDIPEGYSVSREKKERFSLILESASTNQTSMYLCASSQRGIVVDEQYFGPGTRLTVT.

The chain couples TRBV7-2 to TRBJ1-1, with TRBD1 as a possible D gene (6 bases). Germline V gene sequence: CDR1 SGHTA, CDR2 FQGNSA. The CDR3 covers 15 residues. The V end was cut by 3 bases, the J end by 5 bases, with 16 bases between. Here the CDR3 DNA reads TGTGCCAGCAGCTTCATAGGGGGGGTAGGTACTGAAGCTTTCTTT. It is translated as CASSFIGGVGTEAFF.

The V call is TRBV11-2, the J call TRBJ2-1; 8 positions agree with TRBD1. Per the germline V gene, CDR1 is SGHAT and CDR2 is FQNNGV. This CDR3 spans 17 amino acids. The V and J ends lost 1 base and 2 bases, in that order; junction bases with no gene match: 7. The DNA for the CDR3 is TGTGCCAGCAGCTTAGGAAACAGGGGGTACACCTACAATGAGCAGTTCTTC. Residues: CASSLGNRGYTYNEQFF.

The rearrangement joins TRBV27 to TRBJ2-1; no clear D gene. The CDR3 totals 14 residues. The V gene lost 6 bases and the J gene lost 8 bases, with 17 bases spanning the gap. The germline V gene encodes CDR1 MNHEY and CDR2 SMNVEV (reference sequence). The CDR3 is CASRLAAALDEQFF. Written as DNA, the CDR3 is TGTGCCAGCAGGCTTGCTGCAGCCTTGGATGAGCAGTTCTTC.

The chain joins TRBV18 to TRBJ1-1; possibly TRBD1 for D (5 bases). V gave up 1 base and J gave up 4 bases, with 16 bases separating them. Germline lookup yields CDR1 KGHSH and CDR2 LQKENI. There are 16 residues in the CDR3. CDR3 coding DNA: TGTGCCAGCTCACCACTTCCCGACGGGGCACGCACTGAAGCTTTCTTT. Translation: CASSPLPDGARTEAFF.

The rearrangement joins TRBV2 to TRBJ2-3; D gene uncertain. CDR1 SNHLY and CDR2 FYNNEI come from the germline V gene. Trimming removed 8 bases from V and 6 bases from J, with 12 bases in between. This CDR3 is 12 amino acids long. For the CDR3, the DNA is TGTGCCAGCGGCGGAGATACGGATACGCAGTATTTT. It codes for CASGGDTDTQYF.

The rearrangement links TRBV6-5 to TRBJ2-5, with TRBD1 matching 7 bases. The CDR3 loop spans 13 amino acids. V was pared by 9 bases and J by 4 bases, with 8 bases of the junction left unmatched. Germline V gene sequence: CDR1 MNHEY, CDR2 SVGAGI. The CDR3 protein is CASTRQGRETQYF. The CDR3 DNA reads TGTGCCAGTACTAGACAGGGAAGAGAGACCCAGTACTTC.

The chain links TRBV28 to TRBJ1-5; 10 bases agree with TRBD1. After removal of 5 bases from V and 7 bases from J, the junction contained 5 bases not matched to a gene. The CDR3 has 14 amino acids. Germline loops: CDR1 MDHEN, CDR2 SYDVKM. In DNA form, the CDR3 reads TGTGCCAGCAGTGGGGACAGGGGTTGGCAGCCCCAGCATTTT. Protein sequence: CASSGDRGWQPQHF.

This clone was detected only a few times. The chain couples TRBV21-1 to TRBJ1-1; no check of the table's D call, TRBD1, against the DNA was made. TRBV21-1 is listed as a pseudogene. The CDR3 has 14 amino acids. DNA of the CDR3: TGTGCCAGCAGCCCGGACAGCGAGATCACTGAAGCTTTCTTT. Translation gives CASSPDSEITEAFF.